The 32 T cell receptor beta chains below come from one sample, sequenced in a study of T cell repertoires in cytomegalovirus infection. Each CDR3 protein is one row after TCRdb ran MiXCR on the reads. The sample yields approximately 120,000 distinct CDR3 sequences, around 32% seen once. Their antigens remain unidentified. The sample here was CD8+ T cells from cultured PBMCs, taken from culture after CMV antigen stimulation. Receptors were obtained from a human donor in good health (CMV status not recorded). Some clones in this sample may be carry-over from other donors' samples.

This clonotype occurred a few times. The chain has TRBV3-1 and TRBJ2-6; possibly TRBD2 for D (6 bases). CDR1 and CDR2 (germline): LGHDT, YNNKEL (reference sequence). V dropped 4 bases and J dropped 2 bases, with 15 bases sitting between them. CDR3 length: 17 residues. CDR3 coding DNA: TGTGCCAGCAGCCCGGAGTGGGGGGTGACTGGGGCCAACGTCCTGACTTTC. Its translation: CASSPEWGVTGANVLTF.

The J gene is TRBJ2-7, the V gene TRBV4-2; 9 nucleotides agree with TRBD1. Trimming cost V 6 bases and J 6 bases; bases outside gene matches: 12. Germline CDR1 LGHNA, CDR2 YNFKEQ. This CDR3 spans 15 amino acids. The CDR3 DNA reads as TGTGCCAGCAGAGAAATACAGGGGGCCACGGGCGAGCAGTACTTC. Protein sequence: CASREIQGATGEQYF.

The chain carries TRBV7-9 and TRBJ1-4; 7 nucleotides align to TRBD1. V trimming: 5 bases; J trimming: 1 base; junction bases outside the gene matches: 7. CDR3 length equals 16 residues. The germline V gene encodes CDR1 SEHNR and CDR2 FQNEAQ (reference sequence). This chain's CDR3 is CASSKDREGTNEKLFF. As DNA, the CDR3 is TGTGCCAGCAGCAAAGACAGGGAAGGAACTAATGAAAAACTGTTTTTT.

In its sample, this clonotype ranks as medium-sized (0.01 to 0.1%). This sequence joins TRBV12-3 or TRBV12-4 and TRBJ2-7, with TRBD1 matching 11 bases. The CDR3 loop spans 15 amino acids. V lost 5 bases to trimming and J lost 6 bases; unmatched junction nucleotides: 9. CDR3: CASSPRDRGISEQYF. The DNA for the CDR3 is TGTGCCAGCAGTCCACGGGACAGGGGGATTAGCGAGCAGTACTTC.

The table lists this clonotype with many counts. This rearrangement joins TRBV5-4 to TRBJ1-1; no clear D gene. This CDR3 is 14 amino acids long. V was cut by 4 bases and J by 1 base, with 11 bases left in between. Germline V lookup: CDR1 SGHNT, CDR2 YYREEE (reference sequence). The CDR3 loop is CASSPTSGNTEAFF. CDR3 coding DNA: TGTGCCAGCAGCCCGACTTCGGGGAACACTGAAGCTTTCTTT.

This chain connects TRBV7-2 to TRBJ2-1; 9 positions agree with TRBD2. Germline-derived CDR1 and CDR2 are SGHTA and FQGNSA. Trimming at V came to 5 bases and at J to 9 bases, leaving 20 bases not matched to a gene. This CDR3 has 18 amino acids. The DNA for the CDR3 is TGTGCCAGCAGCAAGTTCGGGCCCGGGACTAGCAGGGGAACTGAGCAGTTCTTC. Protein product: CASSKFGPGTSRGTEQFF.

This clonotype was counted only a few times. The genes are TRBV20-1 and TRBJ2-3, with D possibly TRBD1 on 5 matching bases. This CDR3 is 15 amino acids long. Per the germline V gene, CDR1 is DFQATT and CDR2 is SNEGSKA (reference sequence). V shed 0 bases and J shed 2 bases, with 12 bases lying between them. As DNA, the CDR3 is TGCAGTGCTAGAGAAACAGGTTATTTCACAGATACGCAGTATTTT. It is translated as CSARETGYFTDTQYF.

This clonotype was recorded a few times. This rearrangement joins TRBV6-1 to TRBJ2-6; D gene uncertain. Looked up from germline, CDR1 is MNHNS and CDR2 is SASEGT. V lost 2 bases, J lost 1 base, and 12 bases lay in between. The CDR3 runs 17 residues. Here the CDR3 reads CASSELGPISGANVLTF. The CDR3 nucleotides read TGTGCCAGCAGTGAACTTGGCCCAATTTCTGGGGCCAACGTCCTGACTTTC.

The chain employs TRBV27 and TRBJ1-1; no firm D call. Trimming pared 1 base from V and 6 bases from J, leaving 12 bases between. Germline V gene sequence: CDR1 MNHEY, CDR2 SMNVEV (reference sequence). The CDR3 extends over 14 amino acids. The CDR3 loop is CASSLYPFGAEAFF. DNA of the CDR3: TGTGCCAGCAGTTTATACCCGTTCGGGGCTGAAGCTTTCTTT.

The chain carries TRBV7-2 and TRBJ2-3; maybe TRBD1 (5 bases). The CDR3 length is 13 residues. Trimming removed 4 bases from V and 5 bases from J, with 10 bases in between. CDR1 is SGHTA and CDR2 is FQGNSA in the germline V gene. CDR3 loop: CASSSQGRDTQYF. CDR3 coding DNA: TGTGCCAGCAGCTCGCAGGGTAGAGATACGCAGTATTTT.

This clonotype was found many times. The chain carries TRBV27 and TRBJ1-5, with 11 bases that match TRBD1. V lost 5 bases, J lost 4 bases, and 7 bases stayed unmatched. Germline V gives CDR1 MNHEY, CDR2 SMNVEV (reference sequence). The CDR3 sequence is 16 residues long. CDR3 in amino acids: CASSPRDRGWNQPQHF. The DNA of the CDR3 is TGTGCCAGCAGTCCCCGGGACAGGGGGTGGAATCAGCCCCAGCATTTT.

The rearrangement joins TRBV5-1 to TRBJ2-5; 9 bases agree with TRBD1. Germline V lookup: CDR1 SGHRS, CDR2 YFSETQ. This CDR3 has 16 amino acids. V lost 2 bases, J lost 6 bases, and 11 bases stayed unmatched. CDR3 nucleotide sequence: TGCGCCAGCAGCTTCCTTCCGACAGGGGGTATGAAGACCCAGTACTTC. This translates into CASSFLPTGGMKTQYF.

The CDR3 loop is CASRFDASVTEAFF. The DNA of the CDR3 is TGTGCCAGCAGATTCGACGCCTCGGTCACTGAAGCTTTCTTT. The chain has TRBV6-2 or TRBV6-3 and TRBJ1-1; D is unclear. The CDR3 is 14 residues long. Trimming shortened V by 6 bases and J by 4 bases, and 15 bases separated the two germline ends. Germline assignment: CDR1 MNHEY and CDR2 SVGEGT.

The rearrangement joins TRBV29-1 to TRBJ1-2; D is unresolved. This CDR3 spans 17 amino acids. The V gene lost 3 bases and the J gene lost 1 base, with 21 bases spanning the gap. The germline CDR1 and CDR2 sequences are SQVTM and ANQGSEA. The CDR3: CSVDLGTARAGNYGYTF. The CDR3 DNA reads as TGCAGCGTTGATTTGGGAACTGCAAGGGCTGGTAACTATGGCTACACCTTC.

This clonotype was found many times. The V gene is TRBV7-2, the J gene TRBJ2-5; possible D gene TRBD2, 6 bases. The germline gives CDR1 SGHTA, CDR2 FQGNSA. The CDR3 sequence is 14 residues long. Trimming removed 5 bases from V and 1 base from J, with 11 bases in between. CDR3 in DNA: TGTGCCAGCAGCCCAGTGACTAGCCAAGAGACCCAGTACTTC. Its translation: CASSPVTSQETQYF.

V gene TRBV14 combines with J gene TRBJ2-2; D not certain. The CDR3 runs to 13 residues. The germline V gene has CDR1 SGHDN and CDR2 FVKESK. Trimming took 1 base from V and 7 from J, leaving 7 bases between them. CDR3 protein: CASSQVIGGELFF. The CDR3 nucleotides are TGTGCCAGCAGCCAAGTGATAGGCGGGGAGCTGTTTTTT.

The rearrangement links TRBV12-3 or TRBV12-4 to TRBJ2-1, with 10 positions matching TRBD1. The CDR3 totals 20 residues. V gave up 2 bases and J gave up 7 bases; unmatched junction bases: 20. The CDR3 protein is CASSLISRFGGQGSRNEQFF. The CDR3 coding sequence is TGTGCCAGCAGTTTAATATCTCGGTTTGGGGGACAGGGGTCTCGGAATGAGCAGTTCTTC.

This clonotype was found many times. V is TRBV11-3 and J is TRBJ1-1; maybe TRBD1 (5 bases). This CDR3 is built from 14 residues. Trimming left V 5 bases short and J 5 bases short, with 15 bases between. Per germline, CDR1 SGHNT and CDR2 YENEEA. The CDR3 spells CASSPRGGETEAFF. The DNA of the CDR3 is TGTGCCAGCAGCCCTCGCGGGGGGGAAACTGAAGCTTTCTTT. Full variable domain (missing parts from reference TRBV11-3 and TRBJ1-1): EAGVVQSPRYKIIEKKQPVAFWCNPISGHNTLYWYLQNLGQGPELLIRYENEEAVDDSQLPKDRFSAERLKGVDSTLKIQPAELGDSAVYLCASSPRGGETEAFFGQGTRLTVV.

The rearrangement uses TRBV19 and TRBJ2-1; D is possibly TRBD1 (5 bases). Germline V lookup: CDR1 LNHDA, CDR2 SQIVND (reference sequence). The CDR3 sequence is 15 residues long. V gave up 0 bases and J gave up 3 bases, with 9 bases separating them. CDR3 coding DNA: TGTGCCAGTAGTATAGATTCAGGGTACTACAATGAGCAGTTCTTC. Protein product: CASSIDSGYYNEQFF.

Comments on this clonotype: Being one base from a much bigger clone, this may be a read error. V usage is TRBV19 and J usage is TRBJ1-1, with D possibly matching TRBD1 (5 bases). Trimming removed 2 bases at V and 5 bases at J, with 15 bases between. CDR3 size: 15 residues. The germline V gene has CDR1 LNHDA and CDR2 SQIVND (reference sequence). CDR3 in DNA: TGTGCCAGTAGTATATTCTTCTGGGGCTTTACTGAAGCTTTCTTT. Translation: CASSIFFWGFTEAFF.

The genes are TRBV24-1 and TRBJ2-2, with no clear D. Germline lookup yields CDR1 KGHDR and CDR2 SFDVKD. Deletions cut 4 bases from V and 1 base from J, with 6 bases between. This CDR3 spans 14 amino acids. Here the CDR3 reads CATSDLMNTGELFF. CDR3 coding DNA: TGTGCCACCAGTGACCTGATGAACACCGGGGAGCTGTTTTTT.

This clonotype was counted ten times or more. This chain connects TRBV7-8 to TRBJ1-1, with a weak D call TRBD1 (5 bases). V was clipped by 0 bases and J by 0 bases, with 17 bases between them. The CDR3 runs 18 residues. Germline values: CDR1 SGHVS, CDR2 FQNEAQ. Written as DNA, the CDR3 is TGTGCCAGCAGCTTAGCGCTTAGTTCAGGGAACATGAACACTGAAGCTTTCTTT. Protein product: CASSLALSSGNMNTEAFF.

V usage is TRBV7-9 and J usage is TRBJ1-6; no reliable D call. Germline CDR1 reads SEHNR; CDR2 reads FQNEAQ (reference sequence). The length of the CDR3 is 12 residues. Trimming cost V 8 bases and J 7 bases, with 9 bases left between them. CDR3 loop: CASVALNSPLHF. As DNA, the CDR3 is TGTGCCAGCGTCGCGTTAAATTCACCCCTCCACTTT.

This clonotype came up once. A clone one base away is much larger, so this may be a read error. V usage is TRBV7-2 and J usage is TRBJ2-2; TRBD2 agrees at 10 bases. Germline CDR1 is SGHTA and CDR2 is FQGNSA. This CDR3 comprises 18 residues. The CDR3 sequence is CASSLVASGGLNTRELFF. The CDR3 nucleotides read TGTGCCAGCAGCTTAGTGGCTAGCGGGGGCCTTAACACCAGGGAGCTGTTTTTT.

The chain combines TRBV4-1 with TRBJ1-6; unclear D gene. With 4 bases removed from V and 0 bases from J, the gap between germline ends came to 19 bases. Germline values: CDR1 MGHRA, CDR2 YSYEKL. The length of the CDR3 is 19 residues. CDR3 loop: CASSLDDDKASSYNSPLHF. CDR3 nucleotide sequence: TGCGCCAGCAGCCTCGACGACGACAAGGCGAGCTCCTATAATTCACCCCTCCACTTT.

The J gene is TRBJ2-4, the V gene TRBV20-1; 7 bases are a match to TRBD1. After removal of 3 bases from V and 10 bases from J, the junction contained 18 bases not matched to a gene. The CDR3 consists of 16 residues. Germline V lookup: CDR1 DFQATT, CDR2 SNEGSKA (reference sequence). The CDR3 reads CSARDPRQGRTEIQYF. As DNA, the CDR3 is TGCAGTGCTAGGGACCCGAGACAGGGCCGTACGGAAATTCAGTACTTC.

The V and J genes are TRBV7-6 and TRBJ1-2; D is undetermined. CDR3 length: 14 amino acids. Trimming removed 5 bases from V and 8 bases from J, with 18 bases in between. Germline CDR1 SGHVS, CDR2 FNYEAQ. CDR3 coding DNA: TGTGCCAGCAGCCCCCTAAAGGGCTCGGGGGGCTACACCTTC. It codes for CASSPLKGSGGYTF.

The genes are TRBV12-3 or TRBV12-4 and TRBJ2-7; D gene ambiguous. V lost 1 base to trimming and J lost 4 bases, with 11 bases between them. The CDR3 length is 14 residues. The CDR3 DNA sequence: TGTGCCAGCAGTTTAGGGGCTCCGCCTTACGAGCAGTACTTC. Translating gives CASSLGAPPYEQYF.

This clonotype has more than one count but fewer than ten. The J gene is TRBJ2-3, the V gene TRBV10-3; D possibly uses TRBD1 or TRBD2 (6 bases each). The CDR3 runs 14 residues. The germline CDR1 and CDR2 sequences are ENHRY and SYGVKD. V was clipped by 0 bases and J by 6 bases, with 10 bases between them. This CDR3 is CAISESGGGDTQYF. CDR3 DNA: TGTGCCATCAGTGAGTCCGGGGGCGGGGATACGCAGTATTTT.

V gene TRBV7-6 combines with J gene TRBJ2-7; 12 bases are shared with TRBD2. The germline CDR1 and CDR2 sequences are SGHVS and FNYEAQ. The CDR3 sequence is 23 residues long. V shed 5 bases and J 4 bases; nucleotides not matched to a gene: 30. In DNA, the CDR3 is TGTGCCAGCAGCGCCGTGGGACAGGCCGGTAGAGGACTAGCGGGACCGACCCTTTACGAGCAGTACTTC. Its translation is CASSAVGQAGRGLAGPTLYEQYF. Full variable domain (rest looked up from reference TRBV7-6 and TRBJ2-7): GAGVSQSPRYKVTKRGQDVALRCDPISGHVSLYWYRQALGQGPEFLTYFNYEAQQDKSGLPNDRFSAERPEGSISTLTIQRTEQRDSAMYRCASSAVGQAGRGLAGPTLYEQYFGPGTRLTVT.

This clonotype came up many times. The CDR3 DNA is TGCAGCGTTGAAGGGCCCAACAGGGAATCCTACAATGAGCAGTTCTTC. Translation: CSVEGPNRESYNEQFF. The chain combines TRBV29-1 with TRBJ2-1, with D possibly TRBD1 on 6 matching bases. With 1 base removed from V and 1 base from J, the gap between germline ends came to 14 bases. The germline V gene has CDR1 SQVTM and CDR2 ANQGSEA. CDR3 length equals 16 residues.

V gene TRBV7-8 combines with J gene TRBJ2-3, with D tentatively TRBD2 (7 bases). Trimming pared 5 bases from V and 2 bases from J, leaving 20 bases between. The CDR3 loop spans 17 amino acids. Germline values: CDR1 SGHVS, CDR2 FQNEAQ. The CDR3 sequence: CASSPTEAGGPTDTQYF. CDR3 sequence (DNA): TGTGCCAGCAGCCCCACCGAAGCCGGGGGGCCCACAGATACGCAGTATTTT.